This TCR beta chain originates from a study of blood T cell repertoires in COVID-19. Background on the study: Researchers got acute and convalescent COVID-19 samples from the United States, Italy and Spain. From T cells, B-cell-depleted T cells, or PBMCs came the material, which was cDNA or gDNA.

V shed 2 bases, J shed 3 bases, and the junction held 7 bases outside the gene matches. CDR3 length: 16 amino acids. CDR1 is SGHVS, CDR2 FNYEAQ, per germline. Source study methods: Using reference gene primer amplification, nucleated cell counts were estimated. Data came from immunoSEQ multiplex PCR; TCRdb stores just in-frame clones and leaves some out. V, J and clone size derive from that table, while D and trimming were established from the DNA sequence. The sample records over 300,000 clones, approximately 85% being singletons. The source is a woman aged 45 to 65 with acute or convalescent COVID-19. The chain carries TRBV7-6 and TRBJ2-3, with 8 bases aligning to TRBD2. Sequencing was carried out using peripheral blood. CDR3 loop: CASSLLLAGPTDTQYF. The CDR3 region has the DNA TGTGCCAGCAGCTTACTCCTAGCGGGCCCTACAGATACGCAGTATTTT.